The source of this T cell receptor beta chain is a study of T cell responses to AZD1222 COVID-19 vaccine. General study points: Repertoire collection took place solely once the T cell response had peaked.

CDR3 size: 12 residues. Of note for this clone: Its antigen is as yet unknown.

Clones were sequenced by immunoSEQ multiplex PCR, and TCRdb holds only the in-frame ones, with some missing. Of around 25,000 clones listed, 87% were seen once; the top ten hold more than 30%. Specimen: peripheral blood, collected 28 days after the second AZD1222 dose. This TCR was sampled from an adult who received the AZD1222 COVID-19 vaccine. The rearrangement links TRBV12-2 to TRBJ1-5; the listed D gene, TRBD1, was not tested against the DNA. TRBV12-2 is marked as a pseudogene. This CDR3 is CARMTGKEPQHF. Here the CDR3 DNA reads TGTGCAAGGATGACAGGGAAAGAACCCCAGCATTTT.